Shown below are 23 T cell receptor beta chains from a single sample sequenced in a study of CD8 T cells in Susac syndrome. RNA amounts of roughly 0.45 to 1 ug underwent reverse transcription with random hexamers. TCRdb reprocessed the immunoSEQ multiplex PCR reads with MiXCR, giving one entry per CDR3 protein. The repertoire holds around 62,000 distinct CDR3 sequences, with about 92% as singletons. Sequences were obtained from CD8+ T cells from PBMCs. The receptors were gathered from a human donor in good health.

This clonotype was observed once. The J gene is TRBJ2-7, the V gene TRBV5-5; 9 nucleotides line up with TRBD1. CDR3 size: 12 residues. Germline CDR1 SGHKS, CDR2 YYEKEE (reference sequence). J gave up 6 bases and V 4 bases, and 2 bases lay outside the gene matches. CDR3 protein: CASSGTGPEQYF. CDR3 DNA: TGTGCCAGCAGCGGGACAGGGCCCGAGCAGTACTTC. Using reference TRBV5-5 and TRBJ2-7 for the parts outside the CDR3, the full variable domain is DAGVTQSPTHLIKTRGQQVTLRCSPISGHKSVSWYQQVLGQGPQFIFQYYEKEERGRGNFPDRFSARQFPNYSSELNVNALLLGDSALYLCASSGTGPEQYFGPGTRLTVT.

V usage is TRBV12-3 or TRBV12-4 and J usage is TRBJ1-5; weak D call: TRBD1 (5 bases). Trimming cost V 8 bases and J 5 bases, with 19 bases left between them. The CDR3 covers 15 residues. This CDR3 is CASAWASGSYQPQHF. CDR3 nucleotides: TGTGCCAGCGCCTGGGCCTCAGGGAGTTATCAGCCCCAGCATTTT.

The rearrangement joins TRBV29-1 to TRBJ1-1, with TRBD1 identical over 8 bases. This CDR3 contains 14 residues. The J segment lost 0 bases and the V segment lost 5 bases, leaving 5 bases of the junction unmatched. Germline values: CDR1 SQVTM, CDR2 ANQGSEA. The CDR3 DNA reads TGCAGCGTTCACAGGGGGTCAATGAACACTGAAGCTTTCTTT. Residues: CSVHRGSMNTEAFF.

The V and J genes are TRBV6-1 and TRBJ2-7, with a weak D call TRBD1 (6 bases). V lost 6 bases and J lost 0, with 15 bases in between. There are 15 residues in the CDR3. Looked up from germline, CDR1 is MNHNS and CDR2 is SASEGT. CDR3 loop: CASSKVTGSSYEQYF. CDR3 in DNA: TGTGCCAGCAGCAAAGTGACAGGCAGCTCCTACGAGCAGTACTTC.

This chain connects TRBV27 to TRBJ1-2; perhaps TRBD1 as D (5 bases). Trimming removed 0 bases at V and 0 bases at J, with 11 bases between. The CDR3 totals 16 residues. Germline values: CDR1 MNHEY, CDR2 SMNVEV (reference sequence). Here the CDR3 DNA reads TGTGCCAGCAGTTTATCGCGCAGGGCCACTAACTATGGCTACACCTTC. It yields the protein CASSLSRRATNYGYTF.

This chain uses TRBV7-9 with TRBJ2-7; no firm D call. Germline-derived CDR1 and CDR2 are SEHNR and FQNEAQ (reference sequence). V dropped 4 bases and J dropped 4 bases, with 8 bases sitting between them. The CDR3 has 12 amino acids. CDR3 bases: TGTGCCAGCAGCTCCCTAATATACGAGCAGTACTTC. It is translated as CASSSLIYEQYF. Full variable domain (rest looked up from reference TRBV7-9 and TRBJ2-7): DTGVSQNPRHKITKRGQNVTFRCDPISEHNRLYWYRQTLGQGPEFLTYFQNEAQLEKSRLLSDRFSAERPKGSFSTLEIQRTEQGDSAMYLCASSSLIYEQYFGPGTRLTVT.

The V call is TRBV19, the J call TRBJ2-3; either TRBD1 or TRBD2 may fit D (5 bases each). Per germline, CDR1 LNHDA and CDR2 SQIVND (reference sequence). V was clipped by 5 bases and J by 5 bases, with 14 bases between them. This CDR3 contains 14 residues. Here the CDR3 reads CASSAEGNLDTQYF. The DNA of the CDR3 is TGTGCCAGTAGTGCCGAGGGGAACTTAGATACGCAGTATTTT.

DNA of the CDR3: TGTGCCAGCAGTTACTCACGGGGGGACACCGGGGAGCTGTTTTTT. Translated: CASSYSRGDTGELFF. The V call is TRBV6-5, the J call TRBJ2-2; TRBD2 matches at 7 bases. This CDR3 is 15 amino acids long. Trimming at V came to 0 bases and at J to 3 bases, leaving 1 base not matched to a gene. Germline-derived CDR1 and CDR2 are MNHEY and SVGAGI.

The rearrangement uses TRBV7-9 and TRBJ2-2, with D uncertain. Per the germline V gene, CDR1 is SEHNR and CDR2 is FQNEAQ (reference sequence). Trimming shortened V by 8 bases and J by 4 bases, and 14 bases separated the two germline ends. The CDR3 is made up of 14 amino acids. The CDR3 bases are TGTGCCAGCCAGGAGACAAGTTCCACCGGGGAGCTGTTTTTT. Encoded protein: CASQETSSTGELFF.

The chain is built from TRBV29-1 and TRBJ2-3; D call uncertain. The CDR3 runs to 10 residues. Germline V CDR1 and CDR2: SQVTM, ANQGSEA. V was trimmed by 8 bases and J by 2 bases, leaving 5 bases between them. The CDR3 region has the DNA TGCAGCCTCGTCACAGATACGCAGTATTTT. This sequence encodes CSLVTDTQYF.

This clonotype was seen just once. This chain links TRBV6-5 with TRBJ1-4; D is unresolved. V lost 2 bases and J lost 6, with 13 bases in between. The CDR3 covers 15 residues. From germline, CDR1 is MNHEY and CDR2 SVGAGI. CDR3 residues: CASSYDPTGDEKLFF. The CDR3 DNA reads TGTGCCAGCAGTTACGACCCTACCGGGGATGAAAAACTGTTTTTT.

A few counts support this clonotype. The chain uses TRBV7-9 and TRBJ2-7; 7 bases are shared with TRBD1. Trimming at V came to 5 bases and at J to 3 bases, leaving 7 bases not matched to a gene. The CDR3 runs to 14 residues. Germline assignment: CDR1 SEHNR and CDR2 FQNEAQ (reference sequence). This chain's CDR3 is CASSHRDRDYEQYF. The CDR3 DNA is TGTGCCAGCAGCCATAGGGACAGAGACTACGAGCAGTACTTC.

CDR3 DNA: TGCGCCAGCAGCCAAAGCCCTTTAGCGGGGGGGCCTTGGGACGAGCAGTACTTC. The encoded protein is CASSQSPLAGGPWDEQYF. This chain joins TRBV4-1 and TRBJ2-7, with 11 bases lining up with TRBD2. CDR3 size: 18 residues. In germline, CDR1 is MGHRA, CDR2 YSYEKL. The trim removed 2 bases at V and 5 bases at J, leaving 14 bases unmatched.

In its sample, this clonotype was seen once. The J gene is TRBJ2-1, the V gene TRBV4-1, with D unclear. Germline V gene data show CDR1 as MGHRA and CDR2 as YSYEKL. V lost 4 bases to trimming and J lost 5 bases, with 15 bases between them. The CDR3 extends over 15 amino acids. CDR3 sequence (DNA): TGCGCCAGCAGCCCCCCGGCGGCGTCTCACAATGAGCAGTTCTTC. As protein: CASSPPAASHNEQFF.

Concerning this clonotype itself: The CDR3 ends on some other residue instead of the conserved phenylalanine or tryptophan, so this is likely a read error. The rearrangement links TRBV28 to TRBJ2-5, with D tentatively TRBD2 (6 bases). Germline CDR1 reads MDHEN; CDR2 reads SYDVKM. The CDR3 runs 15 residues. V dropped 2 bases and J dropped 2 bases, with 12 bases sitting between them. The CDR3 spells CASSLIGGGQETQYL. The CDR3 DNA reads TGTGCCAGCAGTTTAATTGGAGGAGGGCAAGAGACCCAGTACTTG.

In this sample, this clonotype turned up a few times. The chain carries TRBV7-2 and TRBJ1-1, with 7 bases matching TRBD1. CDR3 length: 15 amino acids. Germline assignment: CDR1 SGHTA and CDR2 FQGNSA. Losses at the gene ends were 1 base for V and 2 bases for J; bases not matched to a gene: 4. CDR3 sequence: CASSLGAGGNTEAFF. For the CDR3, the DNA is TGTGCCAGCAGCTTAGGAGCAGGGGGAAACACTGAAGCTTTCTTT.

The chain employs TRBV7-3 and TRBJ1-2; D ambiguous. The CDR3 length is 16 residues. The V end lost 1 base, the J end lost 7 bases, and 19 bases lay between the germline ends. Germline V gene lookup returns CDR1 SGHTA and CDR2 FQGTGA. This CDR3 is CASSLNPDAEVSGYTF. Here the CDR3 DNA reads TGTGCCAGCAGCTTAAACCCGGACGCCGAAGTGAGTGGCTACACCTTC.

The CDR3 nucleotides are TGTGCCAGTAGTGACTGGAACAATGAGCAGTTCTTC. Translation: CASSDWNNEQFF. This chain connects TRBV19 to TRBJ2-1; D gene ambiguous. The germline V and J ends were trimmed by 5 bases and 5 bases, with 7 bases remaining between them. The CDR3 runs to 12 residues. Germline assignment: CDR1 LNHDA and CDR2 SQIVND (reference sequence).

This chain's CDR3 is CASSLEVAGDLYEQYF. CDR3 DNA: TGTGCCAGCAGCTTGGAAGTAGCGGGGGACCTCTACGAGCAGTACTTC. The V and J genes are TRBV5-6 and TRBJ2-7, with TRBD2 matching over 9 bases. The CDR3 length is 16 residues. V was pared by 0 bases and J by 3 bases, with 7 bases of the junction left unmatched. The V gene's germline CDR1 is SGHDT and CDR2 YYEEEE.

The gene calls are TRBV30 and TRBJ1-1; 11 nucleotides line up with TRBD1. CDR1 and CDR2 (germline): GTSNPN, SVGIG (reference sequence). CDR3 size: 16 residues. The V and J ends lost 5 bases and 5 bases, in that order; junction bases with no gene match: 13. The CDR3 spells CAWGIPGQGGNTEAFF. CDR3 sequence (DNA): TGTGCCTGGGGTATTCCGGGACAGGGGGGAAATACTGAAGCTTTCTTT.

V gene TRBV11-2 combines with J gene TRBJ2-7; maybe TRBD2 (5 bases). Germline assignment: CDR1 SGHAT and CDR2 FQNNGV. Trimming removed 4 bases at V and 12 bases at J, with 22 bases between. The CDR3 runs 14 residues. The DNA of the CDR3 is TGTGCCAGCAGCTCCCCGGGGAGTCCGAAACGAGGGTACTTC. Its protein product is CASSSPGSPKRGYF.

The rearrangement joins TRBV7-9 to TRBJ2-5; D remains unclear. Per germline, CDR1 SEHNR and CDR2 FQNEAQ (reference sequence). V was shortened by 6 bases and J by 5 bases, with 13 bases between the two germline ends. The CDR3 loop spans 13 amino acids. The CDR3 here is CASRYSKEETQYF. CDR3 nucleotides: TGTGCCAGCAGGTACTCAAAGGAGGAGACCCAGTACTTC.

The chain uses TRBV7-9 and TRBJ2-3; D gene unclear. Trimming took 5 bases from V and 7 from J, leaving 13 bases between them. The CDR3 is 13 amino acids. Germline V gene lookup returns CDR1 SEHNR and CDR2 FQNEAQ (reference sequence). CDR3 amino acids: CASSPQVGNTQYF. Written as DNA, the CDR3 is TGTGCCAGCAGCCCCCAGGTCGGAAATACGCAGTATTTT.